These 8 T cell receptor beta chains share one sample of origin, sequenced in a study of spatial heterogeneity in lung cancer. Documented time point: blood at routine non-recurrence follow-up after resection. MiXCR, run by TCRdb on the 5' RACE reads, gives a single entry per CDR3 protein. Here the sample spans more than 40,000 distinct CDR3 sequences, 22% being singletons. This specimen was PBMCs, taken at follow-up. These receptors came from a female donor with early-stage non-small cell lung cancer.

The chain employs TRBV14 and TRBJ1-1; 8 bases line up with TRBD1. V gave up 0 bases and J gave up 11 bases; unmatched junction bases: 5. The germline V gene has CDR1 SGHDN and CDR2 FVKESK. The CDR3 sequence is 13 residues long. CDR3 bases: TGTGCCAGCAGCCAAGAGATGACAGGGGACGCTTTCTTT. This sequence encodes CASSQEMTGDAFF.

The CDR3 here is CASRGLRYEQYF. The CDR3 DNA sequence: TGTGCCAGCAGGGGCTTGCGGTACGAGCAGTACTTC. The J gene is TRBJ2-7, the V gene TRBV6-5, with unresolved D. V was trimmed by 6 bases and J by 4 bases, leaving 10 bases between them. The CDR3 is 12 residues long. CDR1 is MNHEY, CDR2 SVGAGI, per germline.

The CDR3: CASTMNTEAFF. The CDR3 DNA sequence: TGTGCCAGCACCATGAACACTGAAGCTTTCTTT. The V and J genes are TRBV7-9 and TRBJ1-1; D ambiguous. V shed 7 bases and J shed 0 bases, with 3 bases lying between them. The CDR3 has 11 amino acids. Germline-derived CDR1 and CDR2 are SEHNR and FQNEAQ (reference sequence).

This chain links TRBV7-8 with TRBJ2-1; TRBD2 matches at 14 bases. Germline V CDR1 and CDR2: SGHVS, FQNEAQ. This CDR3 is 18 amino acids long. V was clipped by 1 base and J by 3 bases; unmatched bases: 5. CDR3 residues: CASSLGLAGGSNYNEQFF. CDR3 coding DNA: TGTGCCAGCAGCTTAGGACTAGCGGGGGGGTCTAACTACAATGAGCAGTTCTTC.

This chain links TRBV20-1 with TRBJ2-5; the match to TRBD2 covers 11 bases. The germline gives CDR1 DFQATT, CDR2 SNEGSKA (reference sequence). V lost 6 bases and J lost 9; bases outside the gene matches: 12. CDR3 size: 14 residues. The CDR3 loop is CSATYLAGGQAQYF. The DNA of the CDR3 is TGCAGTGCAACATATCTAGCGGGAGGACAGGCCCAGTACTTC.

This clonotype has a count of ten or more. The chain uses TRBV7-9 and TRBJ2-1; 8 bases agree with TRBD1. CDR1 SEHNR and CDR2 FQNEAQ come from the germline V gene (reference sequence). This CDR3 has 14 residues. V lost 5 bases, J lost 9 bases, and 9 bases stayed unmatched. The CDR3 loop is CASSPGDRYGEQFF. DNA for the CDR3: TGTGCCAGCAGCCCAGGGGACAGGTACGGTGAGCAGTTCTTC.

This chain joins TRBV12-3 or TRBV12-4 and TRBJ1-2; a possible D gene is TRBD1 (6 bases). The CDR3 runs to 16 residues. V was trimmed by 6 bases and J by 8 bases, leaving 25 bases between them. The CDR3 region has the DNA TGTGCCAGCAGCAGCTCAACGGGGGGCGATGCGCCGGGCTACACCTTC. This translates into CASSSSTGGDAPGYTF.

This chain joins TRBV20-1 and TRBJ1-1, with D uncertain. The CDR3 covers 13 residues. Trimming took off 6 bases at V and 3 bases at J, with 14 bases between the two ends. Looked up from germline, CDR1 is DFQATT and CDR2 is SNEGSKA (reference sequence). The CDR3, as DNA: TGCAGTGCGTACAATCCACGATACACTGAAGCTTTCTTT. This gives the protein CSAYNPRYTEAFF.